The entry below gives a single T cell receptor beta chain sequence along with its context. Its target is unknown. This entry comes from a study of cytomegalovirus exposure and HLA in healthy donors. Findings and limits, study-wide: Rare TCR sequences predominated, though certain public TCRs were found in many donors. Later work found that TCR association rates differed between HLA loci; DRB1 had the most and HLA-C the fewest.

This CDR3 has 15 residues. The ends were cut back, 4 bases at V and 0 bases at J, with 12 bases in the middle. Germline V gene lookup returns CDR1 SGHDN and CDR2 FVKESK. A multiplex PCR was run with 60 Vbeta primers and 13 Jbeta primers. The assay was immunoSEQ multiplex PCR, and TCRdb's table has in-frame clones only and misses some. This sample has just over 80,000 clones, with around 81% found just once. The chain carries TRBV14 and TRBJ1-1; perhaps TRBD1 as D (6 bases). Sequencing was carried out using PBMCs. This clonotype was sampled from a man aged 18 to 30 in good health and CMV-seropositive. The CDR3 DNA sequence: TGTGCCAGCAGCCTATACAGGGAAATGAACACTGAAGCTTTCTTT. Translating gives CASSLYREMNTEAFF.